In its sample, the clone carrying this T cell receptor beta chain was seen a few times. Its antigen is unidentified. This sample was taken from a study of beta chain features in type 1 diabetes. Study-wide findings and caveats: Type 1 diabetes patients had TCRB CDR3s that were shorter (moderately but significantly so) in all four CD4+ subsets. A closer apparent resemblance between naive, central memory and Treg TCRB repertoires was seen in patients than in healthy donors.

In all sorted populations, purity surpassed 95%. The sequenced template was cDNA made from the entire isolated RNA. The average output of naive, central memory and regulatory T cell samples was about 3.57 million reads. Repertoires were generated with immunoSEQ multiplex PCR, while TCRdb's copy carries only in-frame clones and drops some. The sample includes roughly 60,000 clones, approximately 59% of them seen just once. What was sequenced was Tregs from blood. The sequence was collected from a woman aged 18-29 years in good health.

The DNA of the CDR3 is TGTGCCTCCCGACAGGGAGGCTCCTACGAGCAGTACTTC. Protein product: CASRQGGSYEQYF. This chain uses TRBV30 with TRBJ2-5; D is possibly TRBD1 (7 bases). The DNA matches TRBJ2-7 better at its end, which makes the J call doubtful. CDR3 length equals 13 residues. The germline CDR1 and CDR2 sequences are GTSNPN and SVGIG (reference sequence).